Following are 22 T cell receptor beta chains from one sample sequenced in a study of blood T cell repertoires in COVID-19. Data came from immunoSEQ multiplex PCR; TCRdb stores just in-frame clones and leaves some out. This sample has approximately 50,000 clones; around 90% occur once, and the top ten carry roughly 3.5%. The specimen was peripheral blood. These receptor sequences come from a human donor in a cohort sampled during active COVID-19.

The gene calls are TRBV18 and TRBJ1-4; 9 positions agree with TRBD1. Unmatched junction bases numbered 7, after V lost 6 bases and J lost 2 bases. CDR1 is KGHSH and CDR2 is LQKENI in the germline V gene. CDR3 length: 16 amino acids. CDR3 nucleotides: TGTGCCAGCTCCCGCGGACAGGGGTGGACTAATGAAAAACTGTTTTTT. Its translation is CASSRGQGWTNEKLFF. Combining the CDR3 with reference TRBV18 and TRBJ1-4 gives the whole variable domain NAGVMQNPRHLVRRRGQEARLRCSPMKGHSHVYWYRQLPEEGLKFMVYLQKENIIDESGMPKERFSAEFPKEGPSILRIQQVVRGDSAAYFCASSRGQGWTNEKLFFGSGTQLSVL.

This chain joins TRBV7-9 and TRBJ1-2; TRBD1 might be the D (5 bases). Trimming shortened V by 7 bases and J by 6 bases, and 15 bases separated the two germline ends. CDR1 is SEHNR and CDR2 is FQNEAQ in the germline V gene (reference sequence). CDR3 length: 13 residues. The CDR3 bases are TGTGCCAGCACCAAAAGGGGTCTTGATGGCTACACCTTC. It is translated as CASTKRGLDGYTF.

CDR3 sequence (DNA): TGTGCCACCCTGGGGTCTGACGGGGGGGTTTTCTACGAGCAGTACTTC. Protein sequence: CATLGSDGGVFYEQYF. J is TRBJ2-7 and V is TRBV24-1, with 8 bases that match TRBD2. With V trimmed by 9 bases and J by 3 bases, 15 bases remained unmatched. The germline V gene encodes CDR1 KGHDR and CDR2 SFDVKD. The CDR3 extends over 16 amino acids.

V gene TRBV7-2 combines with J gene TRBJ2-1; a possible D gene is TRBD1 (7 bases). The V gene's germline CDR1 is SGHTA and CDR2 FQGNSA. Trimming removed 5 bases from V and 4 bases from J, with 15 bases in between. The CDR3 runs 15 residues. This chain's CDR3 is CASSLSTGRYNEQFF. DNA for the CDR3: TGTGCCAGCAGCCTGTCGACAGGGAGGTACAATGAGCAGTTCTTC.

The chain joins TRBV7-3 to TRBJ2-3, with TRBD2 identical over 10 bases. The CDR3 loop spans 16 amino acids. Unmatched junction bases numbered 2, after V lost 2 bases and J lost 0 bases. The V gene's germline CDR1 is SGHTA and CDR2 FQGTGA. CDR3 in DNA: TGTGCCAGCAGCTTAGAGCGGGGGGGAAGCACAGATACGCAGTATTTT. Encoded protein: CASSLERGGSTDTQYF.

The rearrangement links TRBV24-1 to TRBJ2-3; perhaps TRBD1 as D (6 bases). Germline values: CDR1 KGHDR, CDR2 SFDVKD. CDR3 length: 13 residues. Trimming shortened V by 5 bases and J by 2 bases, and 7 bases separated the two germline ends. The DNA for the CDR3 is TGTGCCACCAGTGGGACAGCCACAGATACGCAGTATTTT. This gives the protein CATSGTATDTQYF.

The rearrangement uses TRBV4-1 and TRBJ1-2, with D possibly being TRBD1 (5 bases). Trimming took off 3 bases at V and 5 bases at J, with 19 bases between the two ends. The CDR3 covers 16 residues. CDR1 and CDR2 from the germline V gene are MGHRA and YSYEKL. CDR3 amino acids: CASSQTGTSGGYGYTF. The CDR3 DNA reads as TGCGCCAGCAGCCAGACCGGGACTTCAGGTGGTTATGGCTACACCTTC.

The table lists this clone with a few counts. This chain links TRBV7-9 with TRBJ1-5, with TRBD1 matching 8 bases. V dropped 5 bases and J dropped 3; count of bases not matched to a gene: 6. Germline CDR1 SEHNR, CDR2 FQNEAQ (reference sequence). There are 15 residues in the CDR3. The CDR3 loop is CASSLTGVINQPQHF. In DNA, the CDR3 is TGTGCCAGCAGCCTGACAGGGGTCATCAATCAGCCCCAGCATTTT.

The chain employs TRBV6-5 and TRBJ2-5, with D maybe TRBD1 (6 bases). CDR3 length: 14 amino acids. The germline CDR1 and CDR2 sequences are MNHEY and SVGAGI. V shed 0 bases and J shed 5 bases, with 10 bases lying between them. DNA of the CDR3: TGTGCCAGCAGTTACTCGACAGGTGGGGAGACCCAGTACTTC. Protein: CASSYSTGGETQYF.

V usage is TRBV9 and J usage is TRBJ2-7; D remains ambiguous. CDR1 and CDR2 (germline): SGDLS, YYNGEE. V lost 4 bases and J 4 bases, leaving 18 bases between the germline ends. The CDR3 runs to 15 residues. CDR3 bases: TGTGCCAGCAGCCTTACCGCGCTAAGTTGGTACGAGCAGTACTTC. Protein product: CASSLTALSWYEQYF.

This clone has only one observation. The chain couples TRBV18 to TRBJ1-6, with 7 bases matching TRBD1. The CDR3 totals 13 residues. The V gene end was trimmed by 6 bases and the J gene end by 6 bases; junction bases not matched to a gene: 2. The germline V gene encodes CDR1 KGHSH and CDR2 LQKENI. CDR3: CASSQGGNSPLHF. The CDR3 nucleotides read TGTGCCAGCTCCCAGGGGGGTAATTCACCCCTCCACTTT.

This clone was seen only once. The genes are TRBV15 and TRBJ2-3, with D possibly matching TRBD2 (6 bases). Germline loops: CDR1 LNHNV, CDR2 YYDKDF (reference sequence). The CDR3 sequence is 15 residues long. V dropped 0 bases and J dropped 5 bases, with 12 bases sitting between them. The CDR3 DNA reads as TGTGCCACCAGCAGAGAGGGGGAGGTTGGAGATACGCAGTATTTT. Protein product: CATSREGEVGDTQYF.

This clone appeared once. The rearrangement joins TRBV23-1 to TRBJ2-5, with a weak D call TRBD2 (6 bases). TRBV23-1 is classed as an ORF, of uncertain function. This CDR3 is built from 16 residues. V was cut by 0 bases and J by 5 bases, with 16 bases left in between. CDR3 nucleotides: TGCGCCAGCAGTCAATCTGGGCGGGATAGGCGGGAGACCCAGTACTTC. Residues: CASSQSGRDRRETQYF.

The rearrangement joins TRBV4-1 to TRBJ2-1; 8 bases fit TRBD1. V shed 1 base and J 6 bases; nucleotides not matched to a gene: 8. The length of the CDR3 is 16 residues. In germline, CDR1 is MGHRA, CDR2 YSYEKL. DNA of the CDR3: TGCGCCAGCAGCCAAGGGCGAGGACAGGGTATCAATGAGCAGTTCTTC. Its translation is CASSQGRGQGINEQFF.

The chain links TRBV5-1 to TRBJ1-2; no clear D gene. The germline CDR1 and CDR2 sequences are SGHRS and YFSETQ. This CDR3 spans 13 amino acids. Trimming removed 0 bases at V and 6 bases at J, with 9 bases between. The CDR3 bases are TGCGCCAGCAGCTTGGGGCAGAGGGATGGCTACACCTTC. Translating it yields CASSLGQRDGYTF.

The rearrangement uses TRBV18 and TRBJ1-5, with 8 bases matching TRBD1. CDR1 is KGHSH and CDR2 is LQKENI in the germline V gene. V shed 4 bases, J shed 7 bases, and the junction held 3 bases outside the gene matches. This CDR3 spans 13 amino acids. The chain's CDR3 is CASSLGTGQPQHF. CDR3 sequence (DNA): TGTGCCAGCTCACTAGGGACAGGCCAGCCCCAGCATTTT.

This chain links TRBV6-1 with TRBJ1-2, with 8 bases lining up with TRBD1. Losses at the gene ends were 2 bases for V and 8 bases for J; bases not matched to a gene: 7. Germline V gene lookup returns CDR1 MNHNS and CDR2 SASEGT. This CDR3 has 14 residues. The CDR3 here is CASSETRTGRGYTF. The CDR3 DNA sequence: TGTGCCAGCAGTGAAACTAGGACAGGGAGAGGCTACACCTTC.

V is TRBV2 and J is TRBJ2-2, with 12 bases identical to TRBD1. This CDR3 comprises 18 residues. Germline loops: CDR1 SNHLY, CDR2 FYNNEI. With 4 bases clipped from V and 6 bases from J, the junction kept 12 bases outside the gene matches. The CDR3 reads CASSVGQGARKMAGELFF. The CDR3 DNA sequence: TGTGCCAGCAGTGTGGGACAGGGGGCGCGTAAAATGGCCGGGGAGCTGTTTTTT.

V usage is TRBV29-1 and J usage is TRBJ1-2; D gene ambiguous. The CDR3 consists of 12 residues. The V gene lost 3 bases and the J gene lost 0 bases, with 5 bases spanning the gap. Germline CDR1 and CDR2: SQVTM and ANQGSEA. The CDR3 coding sequence is TGCAGCGTTGACCTAACTAACTATGGCTACACCTTC. Protein sequence: CSVDLTNYGYTF.

The chain employs TRBV12-3 or TRBV12-4 and TRBJ1-1; D ambiguous. The CDR3 runs to 13 residues. V gave up 0 bases and J gave up 6 bases, with 8 bases separating them. The CDR3 reads CASSLAQASEAFF. The CDR3 DNA reads as TGTGCCAGCAGTTTAGCGCAGGCGTCTGAAGCTTTCTTT.

The chain uses TRBV7-9 and TRBJ1-6; D is undetermined. V was shortened by 3 bases and J by 10 bases, with 7 bases between the two germline ends. Germline CDR1 SEHNR, CDR2 FQNEAQ (reference sequence). This CDR3 is 12 amino acids long. CDR3 in amino acids: CASSLSRSPLHF. The CDR3 bases are TGTGCCAGCAGCTTGTCGCGATCACCCCTCCACTTT. Full variable domain (rest looked up from reference TRBV7-9 and TRBJ1-6): DTGVSQNPRHKITKRGQNVTFRCDPISEHNRLYWYRQTLGQGPEFLTYFQNEAQLEKSRLLSDRFSAERPKGSFSTLEIQRTEQGDSAMYLCASSLSRSPLHFGNGTRLTVT.

This chain's CDR3 is CASSTLLAGTNEQFF. DNA for the CDR3: TGTGCCAGCAGCACGCTACTAGCGGGAACGAATGAGCAGTTCTTC. The chain has TRBV11-2 and TRBJ2-1; 10 bases agree with TRBD2. Per germline, CDR1 SGHAT and CDR2 FQNNGV. The length of the CDR3 is 15 residues. V lost 5 bases to trimming and J lost 7 bases; unmatched junction nucleotides: 8.